These T cell receptor beta chains were read from a single sample in a study of blood T cell repertoires in COVID-19. Generated by immunoSEQ multiplex PCR, the TCRdb table keeps only in-frame clones and is missing some. The repertoire holds roughly 130,000 clones, with over 80% as singletons. Material for sequencing was PBMCs or T cells enriched from blood (not recorded which). These receptors came from a woman in her thirties who had recovered from COVID-19. CDR3s include the opening cysteine and the closing phenylalanine or tryptophan. The D gene is left open where the match is weak. Part of the rows lack a size; the others show once, few, many or a class for expanded clones.

V gene,D gene,clone size,J gene,CDR3 protein,CDR3 DNA
TRBV29-1,.,.,TRBJ1-1,CSVGMGTEAFF,TGCAGCGTCGGGATGGGCACTGAAGCTTTCTTT
TRBV28,TRBD1,.,TRBJ2-2,CASSVRDRDTGELFF,TGTGCCAGCAGTGTCCGGGACAGGGACACCGGGGAGCTGTTTTTT
TRBV2,TRBD1,.,TRBJ1-5,CASRGDRGRNQPQHF,TGTGCCAGCAGGGGGGACAGGGGTCGCAATCAGCCCCAGCATTTT
TRBV4-3,.,.,TRBJ1-6,CASSQEDWGTYSPLHF,TGCGCCAGCAGCCAAGAAGACTGGGGCACCTATTCACCCCTCCACTTT
TRBV12-5,TRBD1,.,TRBJ1-1,CASGLGQGANFLNTEAFF,TGTGCTAGTGGTTTGGGACAGGGGGCAAATTTCCTGAACACTGAAGCTTTCTTT
TRBV4-2,TRBD1,.,TRBJ2-1,CASSVQDRGRRNEQFF,TGTGCCAGCAGCGTCCAGGACAGGGGGCGTCGCAATGAGCAGTTCTTC
TRBV7-6,TRBD1,.,TRBJ2-1,CASARDRGFDEQFF,TGTGCCAGCGCCAGGGACAGGGGGTTTGATGAGCAGTTCTTC
TRBV6-2/TRBV6-3,.,.,TRBJ1-6,CASSPTPGRARNSPLHF,TGTGCCAGCAGCCCAACCCCAGGGAGGGCTCGGAATTCACCCCTCCACTTT
TRBV4-3,.,few,TRBJ2-1,CASSQDPFSNEQFF,TGCGCCAGCAGCCAAGATCCCTTTTCCAATGAGCAGTTCTTC
TRBV9,.,few,TRBJ2-7,CASSPHVYQGGAYEQYF,TGTGCCAGCAGCCCACACGTATACCAGGGTGGAGCCTACGAGCAGTACTTC
TRBV15,TRBD2,.,TRBJ2-5,CATSTRLAGYQTQYF,TGTGCCACCAGCACCAGACTAGCGGGCTACCAGACCCAGTACTTC
TRBV24-1,.,.,TRBJ2-5,CATSDSGQSQETQYF,TGTGCCACCAGTGATTCCGGACAGTCACAAGAGACCCAGTACTTC
TRBV5-4,TRBD1,.,TRBJ1-2,CASSPGTGYGYTF,TGTGCCAGCAGCCCCGGGACAGGTTATGGCTACACCTTC
TRBV18,.,.,TRBJ1-1,CASSPPGLGNTEAFF,TGTGCCAGCTCACCACCGGGCCTGGGGAACACTGAAGCTTTCTTT
TRBV6-4,TRBD1,.,TRBJ2-1,CASRDTRGPGEQFF,TGTGCCAGCAGGGACACGAGGGGGCCCGGGGAGCAGTTCTTC
TRBV11-2,TRBD2,few,TRBJ2-7,CASRPGVGRESSYEQYF,TGTGCCAGCAGACCGGGTGTAGGGCGGGAGTCCTCCTACGAGCAGTACTTC
TRBV28,TRBD2,.,TRBJ2-3,CASSWTSGSPGTDTQYF,TGTGCCAGCAGTTGGACTAGCGGGAGTCCTGGCACAGATACGCAGTATTTT
TRBV28,.,.,TRBJ1-1,CASSQGTPEAFF,TGTGCCAGCAGTCAGGGTACCCCTGAAGCTTTCTTT
TRBV11-2,.,few,TRBJ1-1,CASSLVSRGTAFF,TGTGCCAGCAGCTTAGTATCTCGGGGGACAGCTTTCTTT
TRBV5-4,TRBD1,.,TRBJ1-2,CASSLQGSHGYTF,TGTGCCAGCAGCTTACAGGGGTCCCATGGCTACACCTTC
TRBV5-4,TRBD2,.,TRBJ2-3,CASSTPGREGQDTQYF,TGTGCCAGCAGTACTCCGGGGCGGGAGGGCCAAGATACGCAGTATTTT
TRBV7-2,TRBD1,.,TRBJ1-2,CASTADRAPSRGYTF,TGTGCCAGCACAGCAGACAGGGCGCCATCGAGAGGCTACACCTTC
TRBV28,TRBD1,.,TRBJ1-5,CASSFGQGAQPQHF,TGTGCCAGCAGTTTTGGGCAGGGGGCTCAGCCCCAGCATTTT
TRBV19,TRBD1,.,TRBJ2-7,CASSIKQGNEQYF,TGTGCCAGTAGTATAAAACAGGGGAACGAGCAGTACTTC
TRBV7-3,TRBD1,.,TRBJ2-5,CASSPGGLETQYF,TGTGCCAGCAGCCCAGGGGGCTTGGAGACCCAGTACTTC
TRBV7-2,.,.,TRBJ1-4,CASSPRGGNEKLFF,TGTGCCAGCAGCCCCCGGGGGGGGAATGAAAAACTGTTTTTT
TRBV5-1,TRBD1,.,TRBJ1-2,CASSRGTGGTLYGYTF,TGCGCCAGCAGCCGAGGGACAGGGGGGACCCTCTATGGCTACACCTTC
TRBV19,.,.,TRBJ2-1,CASIPTPEQFF,TGTGCCAGTATCCCCACTCCCGAGCAGTTCTTC
TRBV7-2,TRBD2,.,TRBJ2-1,CASSPGTSGYNEQFF,TGTGCCAGCAGCCCGGGGACTAGCGGTTACAATGAGCAGTTCTTC
TRBV4-3,TRBD2,few,TRBJ2-1,CASSQELQAGEFF,TGCGCCAGCAGCCAAGAGCTACAGGCGGGGGAATTCTTC
TRBV28,TRBD1,.,TRBJ1-6,CASRETGFNSPLHF,TGTGCCAGCAGGGAGACAGGGTTTAATTCACCCCTCCACTTT
TRBV3-1/TRBV3-2,TRBD1,.,TRBJ2-7,CASSQDWTGSYEQYF,TGTGCCAGCAGCCAAGATTGGACAGGGAGCTACGAGCAGTACTTC
TRBV7-2,TRBD2,.,TRBJ2-7,CASSTTSGPYEQYF,TGTGCCAGCAGCACGACTAGCGGCCCCTACGAGCAGTACTTC
TRBV30,.,.,TRBJ1-1,CAWSRHQNTEAFF,TGTGCCTGGAGTCGACATCAGAACACTGAAGCTTTCTTT
TRBV7-8,TRBD1,.,TRBJ1-1,CASSQGQGAKDSEAFF,TGTGCCAGCAGCCAGGGGCAGGGGGCGAAAGACTCTGAAGCTTTCTTT
TRBV5-4,.,.,TRBJ1-3,CASSLEPSSGNTIYF,TGTGCCAGCAGCTTAGAGCCGTCCTCTGGAAACACCATATATTTT
TRBV28,.,.,TRBJ1-6,CASSATTQARAPLHF,TGTGCCAGCAGCGCCACCACGCAGGCACGCGCACCCCTCCACTTT
TRBV7-2,.,.,TRBJ1-1,CASSTQGVMNTEAFF,TGTGCCAGCAGCACACAGGGAGTTATGAACACTGAAGCTTTCTTT
TRBV11-3,.,.,TRBJ2-3,CASSVRGLYTDTQYF,TGTGCCAGCAGCGTGCGAGGACTCTACACAGATACGCAGTATTTT
TRBV28,TRBD2,.,TRBJ2-1,CASSLGGRDEQFF,TGTGCCAGCAGTTTAGGCGGGAGGGATGAGCAGTTCTTC
TRBV7-9,TRBD2,.,TRBJ2-1,CASSSTSGRALYEQFF,TGTGCCAGCAGCTCTACTAGCGGGAGGGCCCTTTATGAGCAGTTCTTC
TRBV7-9,.,.,TRBJ2-2,CASSLSLAITGELFF,TGTGCCAGCAGCTTAAGTCTAGCGATCACCGGGGAGCTGTTTTTT
TRBV28,.,once,TRBJ1-2,CASSFPRVTNGYTF,TGTGCCAGCAGTTTTCCACGCGTCACGAATGGCTACACCTTC
TRBV29-1,TRBD1,.,TRBJ1-2,CSVETGVIGYTF,TGCAGCGTGGAGACAGGGGTAATTGGCTACACCTTC